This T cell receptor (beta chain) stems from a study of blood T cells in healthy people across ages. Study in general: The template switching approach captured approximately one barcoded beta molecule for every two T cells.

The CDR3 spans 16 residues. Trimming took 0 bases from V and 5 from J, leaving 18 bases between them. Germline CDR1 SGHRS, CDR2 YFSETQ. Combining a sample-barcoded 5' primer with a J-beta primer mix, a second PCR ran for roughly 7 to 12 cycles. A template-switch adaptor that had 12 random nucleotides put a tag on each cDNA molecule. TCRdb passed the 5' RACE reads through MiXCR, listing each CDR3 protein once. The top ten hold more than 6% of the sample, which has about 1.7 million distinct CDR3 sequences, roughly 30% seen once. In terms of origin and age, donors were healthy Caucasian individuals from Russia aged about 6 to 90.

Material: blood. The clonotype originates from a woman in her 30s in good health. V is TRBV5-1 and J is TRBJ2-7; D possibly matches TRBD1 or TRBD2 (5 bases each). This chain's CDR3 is CASSLDGTDVGDEQYF. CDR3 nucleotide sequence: TGCGCCAGCAGCTTGGATGGGACGGACGTGGGGGACGAGCAGTACTTC.